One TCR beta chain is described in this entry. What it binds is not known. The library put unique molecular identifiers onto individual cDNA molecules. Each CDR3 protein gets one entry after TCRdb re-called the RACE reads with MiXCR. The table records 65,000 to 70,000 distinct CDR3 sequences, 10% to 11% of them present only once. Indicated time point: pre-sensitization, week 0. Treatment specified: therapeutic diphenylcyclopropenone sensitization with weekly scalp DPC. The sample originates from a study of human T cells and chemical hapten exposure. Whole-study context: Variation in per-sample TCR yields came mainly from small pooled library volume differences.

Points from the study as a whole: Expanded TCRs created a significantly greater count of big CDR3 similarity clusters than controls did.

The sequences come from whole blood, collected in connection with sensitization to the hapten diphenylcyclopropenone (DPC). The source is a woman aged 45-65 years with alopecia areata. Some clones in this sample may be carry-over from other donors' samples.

The DNA of the CDR3 is TGCAGCGTTGTTGTCACAGGGAGATCCACTGAAGCTTTCTTT. As protein: CSVVVTGRSTEAFF. This chain links TRBV29-1 with TRBJ1-1; the D gene is possibly TRBD1 (6 bases). The germline CDR1 and CDR2 sequences are SQVTM and ANQGSEA. This CDR3 spans 14 amino acids. Trimming stripped 4 bases from V and 4 bases from J, with 16 bases between.